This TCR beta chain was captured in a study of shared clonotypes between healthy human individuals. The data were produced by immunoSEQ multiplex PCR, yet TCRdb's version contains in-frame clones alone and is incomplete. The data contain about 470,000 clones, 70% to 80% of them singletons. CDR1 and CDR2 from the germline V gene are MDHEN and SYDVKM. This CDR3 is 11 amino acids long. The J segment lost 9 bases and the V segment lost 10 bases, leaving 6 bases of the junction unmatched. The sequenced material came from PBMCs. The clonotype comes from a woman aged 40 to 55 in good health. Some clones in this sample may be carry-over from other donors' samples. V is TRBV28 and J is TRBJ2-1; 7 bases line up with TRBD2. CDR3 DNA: TGTGCCACCCTGGGGAGGGCTGAGCAGTTCTTC. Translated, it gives CATLGRAEQFF.